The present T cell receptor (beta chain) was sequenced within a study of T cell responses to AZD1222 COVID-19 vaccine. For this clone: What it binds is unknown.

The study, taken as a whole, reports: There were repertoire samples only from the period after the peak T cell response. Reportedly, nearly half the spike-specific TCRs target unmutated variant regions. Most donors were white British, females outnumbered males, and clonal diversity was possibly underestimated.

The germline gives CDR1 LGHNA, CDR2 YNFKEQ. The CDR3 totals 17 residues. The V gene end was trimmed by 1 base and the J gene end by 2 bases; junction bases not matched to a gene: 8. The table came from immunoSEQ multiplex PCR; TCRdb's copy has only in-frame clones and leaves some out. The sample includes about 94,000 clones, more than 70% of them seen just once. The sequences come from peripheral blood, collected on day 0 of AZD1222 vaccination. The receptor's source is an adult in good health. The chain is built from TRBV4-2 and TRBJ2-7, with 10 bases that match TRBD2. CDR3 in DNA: TGTGCCAGCAGCCAAGCCAGCGGGGGGGCTGCGACCTACGAGCAGTACTTC. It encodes CASSQASGGAATYEQYF.